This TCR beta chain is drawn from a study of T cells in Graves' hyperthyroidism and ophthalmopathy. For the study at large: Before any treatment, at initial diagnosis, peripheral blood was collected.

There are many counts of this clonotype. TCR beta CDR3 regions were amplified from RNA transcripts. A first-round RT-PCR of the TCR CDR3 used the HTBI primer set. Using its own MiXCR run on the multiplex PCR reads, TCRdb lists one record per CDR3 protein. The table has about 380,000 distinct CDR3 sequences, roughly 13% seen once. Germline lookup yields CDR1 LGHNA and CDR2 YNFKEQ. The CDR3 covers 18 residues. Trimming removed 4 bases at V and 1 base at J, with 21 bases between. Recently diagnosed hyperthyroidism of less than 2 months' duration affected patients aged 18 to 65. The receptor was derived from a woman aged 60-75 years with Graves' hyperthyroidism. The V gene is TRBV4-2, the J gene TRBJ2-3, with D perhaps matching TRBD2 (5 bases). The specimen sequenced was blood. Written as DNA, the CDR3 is TGTGCCAGCAGCCCTACTTCTTCGACGGGGTGGGGCACAGATACGCAGTATTTT. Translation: CASSPTSSTGWGTDTQYF.